This is a list of T cell receptor beta chains from one sample in a study of shared clonotypes between healthy human individuals. Generated by immunoSEQ multiplex PCR, the TCRdb table keeps only in-frame clones and is missing some. The table lists about 2,500,000 clones, approximately 90% of them singletons, with over 0.12% in the top ten. Specimen: naive CD4+ T cells sorted from blood. These receptors originate from a man between 18 and 29 years old in good health. Each CDR3 is given without its conserved first and last residue. Fields, in order: V gene, CDR3 length, J gene, CDR3 protein.

TRBV10-1	13	TRBJ1-1	ASSEGGAGGTEAF
TRBV9	13	TRBJ2-3	ASSVRREGTDTQY
TRBV5-1	15	TRBJ1-2	ASSLDPGATYNYGYT
TRBV7-8	16	TRBJ2-5	ASSLEWVAGAIKETQY
TRBV7-2	13	TRBJ2-3	ASSPRDRPTDTQY
TRBV2	12	TRBJ2-3	ASRRTGGTDTQY
TRBV18	12	TRBJ2-1	ASSPQRGGNEQF
TRBV6-1	12	TRBJ2-7	ASTFSRVTDEQY
TRBV19	11	TRBJ2-7	ASSRDRDYEQY
TRBV15	15	TRBJ2-1	ATSREGGWSSYNEQF
TRBV7-9	13	TRBJ2-2	ASSPRRGSIGELF
TRBV30	11	TRBJ2-1	AWSVLAGFEQF
TRBV9	13	TRBJ2-7	ASSVGGAASYEQY
TRBV7-2	13	TRBJ2-7	ASSLVGTGAYEQY
TRBV7-2	15	TRBJ2-3	ASSLGLLGTGTDTQY
TRBV27	12	TRBJ1-2	ASSFSGGAGGYT
TRBV10-3	11	TRBJ1-2	AISDRQSYGYT
TRBV5-1	11	TRBJ2-5	ASTISGVETQY
TRBV21-1	13	TRBJ1-2	ASREQGGGKNGYT
TRBV11-2	12	TRBJ2-5	ASSLGRIGETQY
TRBV19	13	TRBJ1-5	ASSTDSSGGPPQH
TRBV5-4	14	TRBJ1-1	ASSHGGGTSNTEAF
TRBV5-1	12	TRBJ2-5	ASSSGVYQETQY
TRBV18	17	TRBJ2-7	ASSKQTGYPRGGTYEQY
TRBV6-4	18	TRBJ1-5	ASSDVFGRVSLGNNQPQH
TRBV7-2	12	TRBJ1-1	ASTLQGSNTEAF
TRBV5-1	12	TRBJ1-1	ASSTTGGSAEAF
TRBV5-1	12	TRBJ2-7	ASSPPSGAYEQY
TRBV6-5	10	TRBJ2-5	ASSRGQETQY